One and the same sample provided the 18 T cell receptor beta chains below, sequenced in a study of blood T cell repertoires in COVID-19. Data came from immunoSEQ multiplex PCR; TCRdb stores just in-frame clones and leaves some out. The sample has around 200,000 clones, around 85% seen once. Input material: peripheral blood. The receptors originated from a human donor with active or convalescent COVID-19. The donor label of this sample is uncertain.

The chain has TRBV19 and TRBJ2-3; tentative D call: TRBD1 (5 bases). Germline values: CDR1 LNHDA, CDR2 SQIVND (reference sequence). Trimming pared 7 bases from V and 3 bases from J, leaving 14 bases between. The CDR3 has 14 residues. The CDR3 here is CASTPDIGTDTQYF. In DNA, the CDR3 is TGTGCCAGTACCCCGGACATTGGAACAGATACGCAGTATTTT.

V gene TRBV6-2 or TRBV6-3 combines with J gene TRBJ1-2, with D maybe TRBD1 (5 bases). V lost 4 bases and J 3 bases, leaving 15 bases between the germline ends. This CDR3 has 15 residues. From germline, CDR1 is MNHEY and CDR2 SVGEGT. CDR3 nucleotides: TGTGCCAGCAGTTGGCCCAAGGCGGGGGACTATGGCTACACCTTC. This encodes CASSWPKAGDYGYTF.

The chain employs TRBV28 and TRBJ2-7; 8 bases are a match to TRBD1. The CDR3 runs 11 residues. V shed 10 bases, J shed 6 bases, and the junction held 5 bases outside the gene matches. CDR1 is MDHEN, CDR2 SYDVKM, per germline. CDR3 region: CATHRGSEQYF. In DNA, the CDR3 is TGTGCCACGCACAGGGGGAGCGAGCAGTACTTC.

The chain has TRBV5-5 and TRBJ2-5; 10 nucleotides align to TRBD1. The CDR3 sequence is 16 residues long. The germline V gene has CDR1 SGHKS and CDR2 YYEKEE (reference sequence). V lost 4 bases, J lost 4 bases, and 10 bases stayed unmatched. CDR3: CASSPGDRGGRETQYF. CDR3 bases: TGTGCCAGCAGCCCTGGGGACAGGGGCGGGAGAGAGACCCAGTACTTC.

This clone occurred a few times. As DNA, the CDR3 is TGTGCCAGCAGTTACTCGTGGTCAGGCCGTGCCACTGAAGCTTTCTTT. Translating gives CASSYSWSGRATEAFF. The chain is built from TRBV6-5 and TRBJ1-1; D unresolved. The ends were cut back, 0 bases at V and 4 bases at J, with 15 bases in the middle. Germline CDR1 is MNHEY and CDR2 is SVGAGI. This CDR3 spans 16 amino acids.

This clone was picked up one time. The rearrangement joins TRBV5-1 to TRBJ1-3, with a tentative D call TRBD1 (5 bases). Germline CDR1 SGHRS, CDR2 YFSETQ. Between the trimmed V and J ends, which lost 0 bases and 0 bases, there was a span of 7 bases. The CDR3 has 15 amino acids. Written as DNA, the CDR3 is TGCGCCAGCAGCTTGGGACAGTTCTCTGGAAACACCATATATTTT. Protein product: CASSLGQFSGNTIYF.

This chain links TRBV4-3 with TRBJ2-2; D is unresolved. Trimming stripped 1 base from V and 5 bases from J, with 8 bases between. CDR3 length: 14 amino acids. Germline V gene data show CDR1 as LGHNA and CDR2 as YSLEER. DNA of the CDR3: TGCGCCAGCAGCCAAGTAGTACGGACCGGGGAGCTGTTTTTT. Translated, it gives CASSQVVRTGELFF.

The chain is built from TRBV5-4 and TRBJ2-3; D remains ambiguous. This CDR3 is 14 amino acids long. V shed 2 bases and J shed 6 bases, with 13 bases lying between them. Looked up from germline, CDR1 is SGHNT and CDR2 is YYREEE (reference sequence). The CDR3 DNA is TGTGCCAGCAGCTTTTCACAGATAACCGATACGCAGTATTTT. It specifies CASSFSQITDTQYF.

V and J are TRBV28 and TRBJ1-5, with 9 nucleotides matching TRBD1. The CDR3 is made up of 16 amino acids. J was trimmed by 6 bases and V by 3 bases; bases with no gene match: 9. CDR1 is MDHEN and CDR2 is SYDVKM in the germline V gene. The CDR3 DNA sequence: TGTGCCAGCAGTTTCGCGGGGACAGGGAAGCGTCAGCCCCAGCATTTT. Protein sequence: CASSFAGTGKRQPQHF. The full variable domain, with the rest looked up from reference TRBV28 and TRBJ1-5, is DVKVTQSSRYLVKRTGEKVFLECVQDMDHENMFWYRQDPGLGLRLIYFSYDVKMKEKGDIPEGYSVSREKKERFSLILESASTNQTSMYLCASSFAGTGKRQPQHFGDGTRLSIL.

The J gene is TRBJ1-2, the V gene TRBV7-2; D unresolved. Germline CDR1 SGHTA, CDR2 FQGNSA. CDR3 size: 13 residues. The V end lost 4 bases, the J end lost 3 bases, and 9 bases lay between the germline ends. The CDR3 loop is CASSSARDYGYTF. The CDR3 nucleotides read TGTGCCAGCAGCTCTGCACGCGACTATGGCTACACCTTC.

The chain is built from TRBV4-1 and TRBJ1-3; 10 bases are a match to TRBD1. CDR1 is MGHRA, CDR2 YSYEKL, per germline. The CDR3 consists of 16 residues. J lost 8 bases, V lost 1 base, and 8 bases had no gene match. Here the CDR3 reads CASSQGTTGGWDTIYF. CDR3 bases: TGCGCCAGCAGCCAAGGAACGACAGGGGGCTGGGACACCATATATTTT.

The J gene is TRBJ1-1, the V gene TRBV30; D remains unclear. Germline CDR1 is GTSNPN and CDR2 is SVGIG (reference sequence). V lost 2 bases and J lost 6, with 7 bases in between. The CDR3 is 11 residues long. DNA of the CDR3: TGTGCCTGGAGTAACCGCGCTGAAGCTTTCTTT. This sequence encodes CAWSNRAEAFF.

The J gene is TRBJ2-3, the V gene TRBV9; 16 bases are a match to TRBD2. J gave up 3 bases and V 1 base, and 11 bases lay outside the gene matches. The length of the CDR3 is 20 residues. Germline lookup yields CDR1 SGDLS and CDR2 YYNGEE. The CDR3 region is CASSVNLGTSGRAVTDTQYF. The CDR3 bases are TGTGCCAGCAGCGTAAACTTGGGGACTAGCGGGAGGGCGGTGACAGATACGCAGTATTTT. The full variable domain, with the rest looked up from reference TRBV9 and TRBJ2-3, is DSGVTQTPKHLITATGQRVTLRCSPRSGDLSVYWYQQSLDQGLQFLIQYYNGEERAKGNILERFSAQQFPDLHSELNLSSLELGDSALYFCASSVNLGTSGRAVTDTQYFGPGTRLTVL.

CDR3 sequence reads: CAISEQGPGAKNIQYF. The CDR3 DNA is TGTGCCATCAGTGAACAGGGGCCGGGGGCCAAAAACATTCAGTACTTC. This sequence joins TRBV10-3 and TRBJ2-4, with TRBD1 identical over 7 bases. Trimming cost V 3 bases and J 1 base; bases outside gene matches: 6. The CDR3 sequence is 16 residues long. CDR1 and CDR2 from the germline V gene are ENHRY and SYGVKD.

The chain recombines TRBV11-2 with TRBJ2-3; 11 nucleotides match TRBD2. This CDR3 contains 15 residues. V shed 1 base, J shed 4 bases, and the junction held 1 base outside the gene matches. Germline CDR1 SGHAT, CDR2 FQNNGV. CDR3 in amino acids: CASSLVAGGADTQYF. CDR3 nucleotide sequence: TGTGCCAGCAGCTTAGTAGCGGGAGGGGCAGATACGCAGTATTTT.

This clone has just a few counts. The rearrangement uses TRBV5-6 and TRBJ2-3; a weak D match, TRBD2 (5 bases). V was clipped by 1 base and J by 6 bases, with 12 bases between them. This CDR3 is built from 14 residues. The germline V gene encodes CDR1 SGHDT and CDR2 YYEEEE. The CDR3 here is CASSLRLASDTQYF. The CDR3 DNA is TGTGCCAGCAGCTTGAGGCTAGCCTCTGATACGCAGTATTTT. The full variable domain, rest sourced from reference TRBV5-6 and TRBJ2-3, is DAGVTQSPTHLIKTRGQQVTLRCSPKSGHDTVSWYQQALGQGPQFIFQYYEEEERQRGNFPDRFSGHQFPNYSSELNVNALLLGDSALYLCASSLRLASDTQYFGPGTRLTVL.

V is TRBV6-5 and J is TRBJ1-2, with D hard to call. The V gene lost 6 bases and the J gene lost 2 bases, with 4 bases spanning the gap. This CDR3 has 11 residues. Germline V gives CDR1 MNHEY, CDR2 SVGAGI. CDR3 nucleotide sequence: TGTGCCAGCAGCAAAAACTATGGCTACACCTTC. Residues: CASSKNYGYTF.

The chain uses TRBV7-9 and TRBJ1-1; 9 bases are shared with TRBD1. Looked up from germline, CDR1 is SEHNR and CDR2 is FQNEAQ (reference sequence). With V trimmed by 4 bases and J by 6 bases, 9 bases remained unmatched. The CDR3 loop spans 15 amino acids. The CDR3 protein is CASSSEQGAGAEAFF. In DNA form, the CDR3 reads TGTGCCAGCAGCTCAGAACAGGGGGCTGGGGCTGAAGCTTTCTTT.